What follows are 20 T cell receptor beta chains derived from one specimen sequenced in a study of blood T cell repertoires in COVID-19. Data came from immunoSEQ multiplex PCR; TCRdb stores just in-frame clones and leaves some out. The table shows a few hundred thousand clones, with approximately 88% occurring only once. The sample comprised peripheral blood. These receptors were obtained from a woman aged 50 to 60 with active or convalescent COVID-19.

This chain uses TRBV5-1 with TRBJ2-1, with D possibly being TRBD1 (6 bases). V gave up 2 bases and J gave up 4 bases, with 16 bases separating them. The CDR3 contains 16 residues. Germline V gene sequence: CDR1 SGHRS, CDR2 YFSETQ. Here the CDR3 DNA reads TGCGCCAGCAGCTTTCAGCAGGGGACCCTTTACAATGAGCAGTTCTTC. It specifies CASSFQQGTLYNEQFF.

The chain uses TRBV19 and TRBJ1-2; the match to TRBD1 covers 7 bases. This CDR3 comprises 15 residues. V gave up 1 base and J gave up 0 bases; unmatched junction bases: 2. Germline V gene lookup returns CDR1 LNHDA and CDR2 SQIVND (reference sequence). The CDR3 bases are TGTGCCAGTAGTATAGGGGGGACAGCTAACTATGGCTACACCTTC. It yields the protein CASSIGGTANYGYTF.

The chain links TRBV30 to TRBJ2-3; 11 bases are shared with TRBD2. Germline V CDR1 and CDR2: GTSNPN, SVGIG (reference sequence). The CDR3 covers 14 residues. V lost 5 bases and J lost 2; bases outside the gene matches: 3. CDR3 residues: CAWALAGATDTQYF. CDR3 DNA: TGTGCCTGGGCACTAGCGGGGGCCACAGATACGCAGTATTTT. The full variable domain, in which reference TRBV30 and TRBJ2-3 provide the parts outside the CDR3, is SQTIHQWPATLVQPVGSPLSLECTVEGTSNPNLYWYRQAAGRGLQLLFYSVGIGQISSEVPQNLSASRPQDRQFILSSKKLLLSDSGFYLCAWALAGATDTQYFGPGTRLTVL.

The chain is built from TRBV28 and TRBJ1-5; 8 nucleotides match TRBD1. In germline, CDR1 is MDHEN, CDR2 SYDVKM. J was trimmed by 5 bases and V by 2 bases; bases with no gene match: 17. CDR3 size: 19 residues. CDR3 sequence: CASSLIRLPGQGGDQPQHF. The CDR3 bases are TGTGCCAGCAGTTTAATCCGACTGCCTGGACAGGGAGGAGATCAGCCCCAGCATTTT.

The V call is TRBV6-5, the J call TRBJ1-2, with 7 bases fitting TRBD1. Germline trimming cut 4 bases from V and 2 bases from J; bases unmatched to any gene: 7. CDR3 length equals 15 residues. CDR1 is MNHEY, CDR2 SVGAGI, per germline. The CDR3 is CASSSPGQLNYGYTF. CDR3 sequence (DNA): TGTGCCAGCAGTTCACCGGGACAGTTAAACTATGGCTACACCTTC.

This chain joins TRBV19 and TRBJ2-3; 11 bases agree with TRBD2. Germline assignment: CDR1 LNHDA and CDR2 SQIVND (reference sequence). This CDR3 region has 15 residues. V lost 5 bases, J lost 7 bases, and 8 bases stayed unmatched. The CDR3: CASSPLAGGLNTQYF. CDR3 DNA sequence: TGTGCCAGTAGTCCCTTAGCGGGAGGGCTAAATACGCAGTATTTT.

The V and J genes are TRBV7-3 and TRBJ2-1, with TRBD1 matching over 12 bases. V gave up 5 bases and J gave up 10 bases; unmatched junction bases: 6. Germline CDR1 SGHTA, CDR2 FQGTGA. This CDR3 is built from 14 residues. CDR3 DNA sequence: TGTGCCAGCAGCCAGGGACAGGGGGCTGAGGAGCAGTTCTTC. Protein product: CASSQGQGAEEQFF.

The J gene is TRBJ1-1, the V gene TRBV4-1; 7 bases align to TRBD1. The germline CDR1 and CDR2 sequences are MGHRA and YSYEKL. This CDR3 has 12 amino acids. V trimming: 4 bases; J trimming: 6 bases; junction bases outside the gene matches: 2. The CDR3: CASSLDRAEAFF. The CDR3 bases are TGCGCCAGCAGCCTCGACAGGGCTGAAGCTTTCTTT.

This chain joins TRBV10-3 and TRBJ2-1, with 11 bases that match TRBD2. Per the germline V gene, CDR1 is ENHRY and CDR2 is SYGVKD. This CDR3 contains 14 residues. V lost 6 bases, J lost 8 bases, and 6 bases stayed unmatched. CDR3 in amino acids: CAIRRTSGYDEQFF. CDR3 in DNA: TGTGCCATCAGGAGGACTAGCGGGTACGATGAGCAGTTCTTC.

J is TRBJ1-4 and V is TRBV7-9; 11 nucleotides line up with TRBD1. CDR1 and CDR2 (germline): SEHNR, FQNEAQ (reference sequence). The CDR3 spans 15 residues. Trimming cost V 5 bases and J 7 bases; bases outside gene matches: 6. The CDR3 spells CASSAEGTGGEKLFF. The CDR3 DNA reads as TGTGCCAGCAGCGCCGAGGGGACAGGGGGTGAAAAACTGTTTTTT.

The genes are TRBV14 and TRBJ2-1, with TRBD1 as a possible D gene (5 bases). The CDR3 is made up of 14 amino acids. V lost 1 base to trimming and J lost 3 bases, with 7 bases between them. The germline CDR1 and CDR2 sequences are SGHDN and FVKESK. This CDR3 is CASSQVTGYNEQFF. As DNA, the CDR3 is TGTGCCAGCAGCCAAGTTACAGGCTACAATGAGCAGTTCTTC. Together with reference TRBV14 and TRBJ2-1, the CDR3 gives the full variable domain: EAGVTQFPSHSVIEKGQTVTLRCDPISGHDNLYWYRRVMGKEIKFLLHFVKESKQDESGMPNNRFLAERTGGTYSTLKVQPAELEDSGVYFCASSQVTGYNEQFFGPGTRLTVL.

This chain uses TRBV30 with TRBJ1-1; TRBD1 aligns across 7 bases. The V and J ends lost 3 bases and 7 bases, in that order; junction bases with no gene match: 8. The CDR3 totals 13 residues. Germline V lookup: CDR1 GTSNPN, CDR2 SVGIG (reference sequence). This CDR3 reads CAWSRTGLSEAFF. CDR3 coding DNA: TGTGCCTGGAGCCGGACAGGCTTAAGTGAAGCTTTCTTT.

This chain connects TRBV7-2 to TRBJ2-7, with 14 bases aligning to TRBD2. V was pared by 4 bases and J by 1 base, with 6 bases of the junction left unmatched. CDR1 and CDR2 from the germline V gene are SGHTA and FQGNSA. The CDR3 contains 17 residues. CDR3 sequence (DNA): TGTGCCAGCAGCTATCGACTAGCGGGAGGGTTATCCTACGAGCAGTACTTC. It is translated as CASSYRLAGGLSYEQYF.

The chain uses TRBV29-1 and TRBJ1-2; the match to TRBD1 covers 8 bases. V trimming: 2 bases; J trimming: 5 bases; junction bases outside the gene matches: 7. Per germline, CDR1 SQVTM and CDR2 ANQGSEA. CDR3 length: 14 residues. The CDR3 coding sequence is TGCAGCGTTGAATCAGGGGGCATGTGGTATGGCTACACCTTC. Its protein is CSVESGGMWYGYTF.

The rearrangement uses TRBV5-4 and TRBJ2-1; possible D gene TRBD1, 5 bases. The CDR3 is 15 residues long. Trimming took off 4 bases at V and 2 bases at J, with 13 bases between the two ends. Germline V gene data show CDR1 as SGHNT and CDR2 as YYREEE (reference sequence). CDR3 sequence (DNA): TGTGCCAGCAGCCTCGACAGTACCCCCTACAATGAGCAGTTCTTC. Its protein product is CASSLDSTPYNEQFF.

This rearrangement joins TRBV28 to TRBJ1-2; 9 nucleotides match TRBD1. This CDR3 contains 14 residues. With 6 bases clipped from V and 7 bases from J, the junction kept 9 bases outside the gene matches. The germline gives CDR1 MDHEN, CDR2 SYDVKM. The CDR3, as DNA: TGTGCCAGCAGACATCAACAGGGGGCAATTGGCTACACCTTC. Its translation: CASRHQQGAIGYTF.

This clone appeared a single time. The CDR3 DNA sequence: TGTGCCAGCACCTGGGGGGACACTGAAGCTTTCTTT. Its translation is CASTWGDTEAFF. V gene TRBV12-3 or TRBV12-4 combines with J gene TRBJ1-1; TRBD1 might be the D (5 bases). CDR3 size: 12 residues. Trimming cost V 7 bases and J 3 bases, with 9 bases left between them.

V gene TRBV5-1 combines with J gene TRBJ1-4; a weak D match, TRBD1 (6 bases). The CDR3 has 15 residues. V lost 4 bases, J lost 3 bases, and 13 bases lay in between. CDR1 and CDR2 (germline): SGHRS, YFSETQ. The CDR3 DNA follows: TGCGCCAGCAGCCCTACGGACAGTCCTAATGAAAAACTGTTTTTT. Amino acids: CASSPTDSPNEKLFF.

This chain uses TRBV2 with TRBJ2-1; D might be TRBD1 (5 bases). Germline CDR1 and CDR2: SNHLY and FYNNEI. V gave up 6 bases and J gave up 4 bases, with 13 bases separating them. The CDR3 contains 14 residues. CDR3 nucleotide sequence: TGTGCCAGCAGGACAGACATCTTGTACAATGAGCAGTTCTTC. It codes for CASRTDILYNEQFF.

This sequence joins TRBV6-2 or TRBV6-3 and TRBJ1-1; D uncertain. Trimming removed 2 bases at V and 2 bases at J, with 6 bases between. There are 13 residues in the CDR3. Germline loops: CDR1 MNHEY, CDR2 SVGEGT. This CDR3 reads CASSYGRNTEAFF. CDR3 nucleotides: TGTGCCAGCAGTTACGGGAGAAACACTGAAGCTTTCTTT.